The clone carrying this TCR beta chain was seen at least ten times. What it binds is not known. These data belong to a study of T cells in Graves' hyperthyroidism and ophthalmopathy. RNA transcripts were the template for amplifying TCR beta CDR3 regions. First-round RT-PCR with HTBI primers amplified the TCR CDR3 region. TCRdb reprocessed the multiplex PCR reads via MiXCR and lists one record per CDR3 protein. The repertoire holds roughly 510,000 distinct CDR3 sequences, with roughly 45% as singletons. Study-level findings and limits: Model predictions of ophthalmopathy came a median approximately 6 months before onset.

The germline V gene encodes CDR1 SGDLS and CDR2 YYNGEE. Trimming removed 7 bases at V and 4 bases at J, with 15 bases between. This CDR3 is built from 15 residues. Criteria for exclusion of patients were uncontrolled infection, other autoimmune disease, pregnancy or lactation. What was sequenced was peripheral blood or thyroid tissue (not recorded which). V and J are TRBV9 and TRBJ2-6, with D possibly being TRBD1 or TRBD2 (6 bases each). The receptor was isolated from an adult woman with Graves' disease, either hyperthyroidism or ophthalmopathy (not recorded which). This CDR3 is CASVRDTPGANVLTF. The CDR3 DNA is TGTGCCAGCGTGCGGGACACCCCCGGGGCCAACGTCCTGACTTTC.